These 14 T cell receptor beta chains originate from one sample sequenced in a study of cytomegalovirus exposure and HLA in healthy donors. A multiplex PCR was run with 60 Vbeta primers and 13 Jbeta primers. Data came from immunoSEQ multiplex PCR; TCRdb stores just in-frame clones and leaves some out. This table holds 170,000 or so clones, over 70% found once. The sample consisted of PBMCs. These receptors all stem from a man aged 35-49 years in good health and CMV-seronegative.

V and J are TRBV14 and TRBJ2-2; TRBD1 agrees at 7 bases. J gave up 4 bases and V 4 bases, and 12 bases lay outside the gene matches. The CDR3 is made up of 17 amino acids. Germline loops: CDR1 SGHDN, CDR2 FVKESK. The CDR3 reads CASSRETGLRGTGELFF. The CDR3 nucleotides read TGTGCCAGCAGCCGAGAGACAGGGTTGAGGGGCACCGGGGAGCTGTTTTTT.

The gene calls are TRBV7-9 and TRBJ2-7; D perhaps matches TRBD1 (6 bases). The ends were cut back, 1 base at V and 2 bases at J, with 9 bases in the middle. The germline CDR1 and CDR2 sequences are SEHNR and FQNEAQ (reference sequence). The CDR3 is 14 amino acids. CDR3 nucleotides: TGTGCCAGCAGCTTAGGGGGGCTGCCCTACGAGCAGTACTTC. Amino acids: CASSLGGLPYEQYF.

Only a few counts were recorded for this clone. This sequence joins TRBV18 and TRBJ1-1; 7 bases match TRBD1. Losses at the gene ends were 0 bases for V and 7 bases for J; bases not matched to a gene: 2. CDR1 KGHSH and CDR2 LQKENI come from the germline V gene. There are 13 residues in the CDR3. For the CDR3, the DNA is TGTGCCAGCTCACCACCGGGACAGTATGAAGCTTTCTTT. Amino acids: CASSPPGQYEAFF.

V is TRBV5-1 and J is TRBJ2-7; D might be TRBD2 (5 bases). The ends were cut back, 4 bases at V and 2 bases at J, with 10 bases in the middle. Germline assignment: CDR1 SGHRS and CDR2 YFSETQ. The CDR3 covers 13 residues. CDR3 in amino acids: CASSKEVTYEQYF. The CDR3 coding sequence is TGCGCCAGCAGCAAGGAGGTTACCTACGAGCAGTACTTC.

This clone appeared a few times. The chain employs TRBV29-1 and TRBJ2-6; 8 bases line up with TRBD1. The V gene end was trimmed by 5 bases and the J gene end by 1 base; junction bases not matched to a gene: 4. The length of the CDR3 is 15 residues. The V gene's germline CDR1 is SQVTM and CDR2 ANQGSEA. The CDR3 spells CSVQNRGSGANVLTF. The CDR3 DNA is TGCAGCGTTCAGAACAGGGGGTCTGGGGCCAACGTCCTGACTTTC.

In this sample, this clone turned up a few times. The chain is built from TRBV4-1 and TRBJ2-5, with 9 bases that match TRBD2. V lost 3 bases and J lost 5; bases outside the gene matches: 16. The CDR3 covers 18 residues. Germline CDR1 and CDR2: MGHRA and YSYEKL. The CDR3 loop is CASSHRASGEGRWETQYF. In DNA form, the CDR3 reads TGCGCCAGCAGCCACCGGGCTAGCGGGGAAGGGAGGTGGGAGACCCAGTACTTC.

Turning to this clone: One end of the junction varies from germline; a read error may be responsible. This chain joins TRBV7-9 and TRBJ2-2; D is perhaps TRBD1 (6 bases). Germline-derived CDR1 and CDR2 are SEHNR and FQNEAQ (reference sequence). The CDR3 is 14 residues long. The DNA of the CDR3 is TGTGCCAGCAGTTTAGGGACATCCACCGGGGAGCTGTTTTTT. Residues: CASSLGTSTGELFF.

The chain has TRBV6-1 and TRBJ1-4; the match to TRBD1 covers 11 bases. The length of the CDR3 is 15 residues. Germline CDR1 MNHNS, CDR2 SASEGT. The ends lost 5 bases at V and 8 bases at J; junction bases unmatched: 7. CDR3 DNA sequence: TGTGCCAGCAGTTCCACGGACAGGGGGCAGGAAAAACTGTTTTTT. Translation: CASSSTDRGQEKLFF.

CDR3 nucleotides: TGCGCCAGCAGCTTAAGGGGACAGTACAATGAGCAGTTCTTC. This sequence encodes CASSLRGQYNEQFF. The genes are TRBV5-1 and TRBJ2-1, with TRBD1 identical over 7 bases. Germline-derived CDR1 and CDR2 are SGHRS and YFSETQ. J lost 4 bases, V lost 2 bases, and 3 bases had no gene match. The CDR3 sequence is 14 residues long.

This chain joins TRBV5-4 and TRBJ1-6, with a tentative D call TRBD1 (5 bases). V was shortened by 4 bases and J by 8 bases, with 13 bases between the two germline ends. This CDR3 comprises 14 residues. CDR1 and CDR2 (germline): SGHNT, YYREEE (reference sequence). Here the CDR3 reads CASSGWGVDSPLHF. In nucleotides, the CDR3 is TGTGCCAGCAGCGGTTGGGGGGTTGATTCACCCCTCCACTTT.

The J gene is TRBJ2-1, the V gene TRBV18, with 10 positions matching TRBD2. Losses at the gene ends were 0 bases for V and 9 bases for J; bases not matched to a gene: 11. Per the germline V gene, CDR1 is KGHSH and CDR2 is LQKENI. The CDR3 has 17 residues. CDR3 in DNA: TGTGCCAGCTCACCACCGAGCGGGAGGGCCCTTCTAGGTGAGCAGTTCTTC. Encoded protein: CASSPPSGRALLGEQFF. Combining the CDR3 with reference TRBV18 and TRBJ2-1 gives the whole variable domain NAGVMQNPRHLVRRRGQEARLRCSPMKGHSHVYWYRQLPEEGLKFMVYLQKENIIDESGMPKERFSAEFPKEGPSILRIQQVVRGDSAAYFCASSPPSGRALLGEQFFGPGTRLTVL.

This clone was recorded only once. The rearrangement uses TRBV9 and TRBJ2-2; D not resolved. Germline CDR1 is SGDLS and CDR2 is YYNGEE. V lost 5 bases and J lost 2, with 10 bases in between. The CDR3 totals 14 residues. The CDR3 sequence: CASRAARNTGELFF. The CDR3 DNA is TGTGCCAGCAGAGCCGCTCGAAACACCGGGGAGCTGTTTTTT.

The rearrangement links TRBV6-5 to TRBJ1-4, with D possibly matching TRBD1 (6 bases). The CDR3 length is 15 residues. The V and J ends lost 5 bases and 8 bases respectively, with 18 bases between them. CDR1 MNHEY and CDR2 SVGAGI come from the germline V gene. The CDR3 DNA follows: TGTGCCAGCAGTCGATCGCAGGGGCTCCAGGAAAAACTGTTTTTT. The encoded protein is CASSRSQGLQEKLFF.

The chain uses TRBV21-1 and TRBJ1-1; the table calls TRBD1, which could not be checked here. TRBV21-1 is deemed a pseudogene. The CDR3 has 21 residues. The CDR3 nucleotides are TGTGCCAGCAGCAAAAGGGTCTCAATGTTCTATAGGCAGGATAGGGGTGGTGAAGCTTTCTTT. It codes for CASSKRVSMFYRQDRGGEAFF.